What follows are 2 T cell receptor beta chains derived from one specimen sequenced in a study of T-cell reconstitution after alpha-beta-depleted transplantation in children. During its preparation, the TCRbeta library received unique molecular identifiers. TCRdb re-derived calls from the PCR reads in MiXCR, one entry per CDR3 protein. Of some 500,000 distinct CDR3 sequences in the sample, about 16% were seen once. Material: PBMCs from the stem cell graft donor, obtained from the stem cell graft. These receptors originate from a human donor who donated a stem cell graft to a child with acute lymphoblastic leukemia.

This clonotype was counted at least ten times. The chain carries TRBV12-3 or TRBV12-4 and TRBJ2-3, with TRBD1 matching 10 bases. There are 15 residues in the CDR3. V trimming: 4 bases; J trimming: 5 bases; junction bases outside the gene matches: 6. In DNA form, the CDR3 reads TGTGCCAGCAGTTCACCGGGACAGGGGAAAGATACGCAGTATTTT. It specifies CASSSPGQGKDTQYF.

The rearrangement joins TRBV20-1 to TRBJ1-2; D not resolved. From germline, CDR1 is DFQATT and CDR2 SNEGSKA (reference sequence). V lost 5 bases and J 4 bases, leaving 17 bases between the germline ends. This CDR3 is 14 amino acids long. CDR3 coding DNA: TGCAGTGCTCCCCACAGCGCCCTTTCCTATGGCTACACCTTC. Protein: CSAPHSALSYGYTF.